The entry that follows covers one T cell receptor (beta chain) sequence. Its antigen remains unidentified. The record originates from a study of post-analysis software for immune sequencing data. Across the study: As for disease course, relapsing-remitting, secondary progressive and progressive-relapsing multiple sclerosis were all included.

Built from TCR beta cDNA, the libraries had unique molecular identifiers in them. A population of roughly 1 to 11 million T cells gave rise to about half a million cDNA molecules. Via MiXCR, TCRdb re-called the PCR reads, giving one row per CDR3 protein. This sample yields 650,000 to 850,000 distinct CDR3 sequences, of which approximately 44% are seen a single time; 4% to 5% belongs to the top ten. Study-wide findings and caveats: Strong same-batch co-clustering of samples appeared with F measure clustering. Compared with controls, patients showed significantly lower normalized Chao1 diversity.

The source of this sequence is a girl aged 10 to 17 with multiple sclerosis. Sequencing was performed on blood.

Here the CDR3 DNA reads TGTGCCAGCAGTGGTGGACAGGGGGCCGGGGGAGGCTACACCTTC. Translating gives CASSGGQGAGGGYTF. The chain is built from TRBV6-1 and TRBJ1-2, with 11 bases lining up with TRBD1. Trimming took 4 bases from V and 8 from J; bases not matched to a gene: 9. The CDR3 spans 15 residues. Germline-derived CDR1 and CDR2 are MNHNS and SASEGT.